These 19 T cell receptor beta chains were all obtained from the same sample, sequenced in a study of cytomegalovirus exposure and HLA in healthy donors. Profiled with immunoSEQ multiplex PCR; TCRdb holds only in-frame clones, not every one. The table has roughly 76,000 clones, roughly 94% seen once. The sequenced sample was PBMCs. These receptors all come from a young man in good health and CMV-seropositive.

This chain connects TRBV28 to TRBJ2-2, with 9 nucleotides matching TRBD1. Germline loops: CDR1 MDHEN, CDR2 SYDVKM. The CDR3 spans 16 residues. Unmatched junction bases numbered 10, after V lost 7 bases and J lost 4 bases. The CDR3 is CASTRGQGSTTGELFF. Here the CDR3 DNA reads TGTGCCAGCACCAGGGGACAGGGTAGTACCACCGGGGAGCTGTTTTTT.

This chain joins TRBV6-5 and TRBJ2-2; 7 bases fit TRBD2. CDR1 and CDR2 (germline): MNHEY, SVGAGI. This CDR3 has 15 residues. J was trimmed by 5 bases and V by 2 bases; bases with no gene match: 5. This CDR3 reads CASSYRGLVTGELFF. CDR3 DNA: TGTGCCAGCAGTTACCGCGGACTAGTGACCGGGGAGCTGTTTTTT.

This chain connects TRBV28 to TRBJ2-1, with 12 nucleotides matching TRBD2. Germline-derived CDR1 and CDR2 are MDHEN and SYDVKM. After removal of 7 bases from V and 5 bases from J, the junction contained 6 bases not matched to a gene. CDR3 length: 15 residues. CDR3 amino acids: CASNLLAGGNNEQFF. As DNA, the CDR3 is TGTGCCAGCAATCTTCTAGCGGGAGGGAACAATGAGCAGTTCTTC.

This clone was recorded once. The chain is built from TRBV19 and TRBJ1-2, with TRBD1 matching 9 bases. This CDR3 comprises 16 residues. The V and J ends lost 3 bases and 4 bases, in that order; junction bases with no gene match: 9. Germline assignment: CDR1 LNHDA and CDR2 SQIVND (reference sequence). CDR3 nucleotide sequence: TGTGCCAGTAGTATCTTCATGGACAGGGGCCTCTATGGCTACACCTTC. Translating it yields CASSIFMDRGLYGYTF.

The chain uses TRBV9 and TRBJ2-3, with a tentative D call TRBD1 (6 bases). This CDR3 has 16 residues. The germline V gene has CDR1 SGDLS and CDR2 YYNGEE. V shed 4 bases and J shed 0 bases, with 15 bases lying between them. The DNA of the CDR3 is TGTGCCAGCAGCCCCTCCCGGACAGCCAGCACAGATACGCAGTATTTT. The encoded protein is CASSPSRTASTDTQYF. Complete variable domain (other parts from reference TRBV9 and TRBJ2-3): DSGVTQTPKHLITATGQRVTLRCSPRSGDLSVYWYQQSLDQGLQFLIQYYNGEERAKGNILERFSAQQFPDLHSELNLSSLELGDSALYFCASSPSRTASTDTQYFGPGTRLTVL.

This chain links TRBV10-3 with TRBJ2-1; D is perhaps TRBD1 (6 bases). The CDR3 covers 15 residues. The V and J ends lost 4 bases and 5 bases respectively, with 15 bases between them. Germline CDR1 and CDR2: ENHRY and SYGVKD. The CDR3 region is CAISGWTEINNEQFF. In DNA form, the CDR3 reads TGTGCCATCAGTGGATGGACAGAGATCAACAATGAGCAGTTCTTC.

The chain links TRBV28 to TRBJ2-3; 9 nucleotides align to TRBD2. The CDR3 has 16 residues. V lost 5 bases to trimming and J lost 8 bases; unmatched junction nucleotides: 14. CDR1 is MDHEN and CDR2 is SYDVKM in the germline V gene. The CDR3 protein is CASSPYGERGEGTQYF. The CDR3 DNA sequence: TGTGCCAGCAGTCCCTATGGGGAGCGGGGGGAGGGTACGCAGTATTTT. The full variable domain, with the rest looked up from reference TRBV28 and TRBJ2-3, is DVKVTQSSRYLVKRTGEKVFLECVQDMDHENMFWYRQDPGLGLRLIYFSYDVKMKEKGDIPEGYSVSREKKERFSLILESASTNQTSMYLCASSPYGERGEGTQYFGPGTRLTVL.

The gene calls are TRBV6-6 and TRBJ2-3; D might be TRBD1 (6 bases). CDR1 MNHNY and CDR2 SVGAGI come from the germline V gene (reference sequence). The CDR3 contains 14 residues. Between the trimmed V and J ends, which lost 5 bases and 5 bases, there was a span of 14 bases. CDR3 loop: CASSPGTSRDTQYF. For the CDR3, the DNA is TGTGCCAGCAGTCCCGGGACATCCAGAGATACGCAGTATTTT.

The chain couples TRBV11-3 to TRBJ2-1, with 9 bases identical to TRBD2. This CDR3 comprises 18 residues. Per germline, CDR1 SGHNT and CDR2 YENEEA. The J segment lost 1 base and the V segment lost 0 bases, leaving 7 bases of the junction unmatched. The CDR3 bases are TGTGCCAGCAGCTTAGACCCGTCTAGCGGGAAGTCCTACAATGAGCAGTTCTTC. Protein sequence: CASSLDPSSGKSYNEQFF.

V gene TRBV10-3 combines with J gene TRBJ2-7, with D maybe TRBD1 (6 bases). Trimming took 10 bases from V and 2 from J, leaving 18 bases between them. This CDR3 contains 14 residues. From germline, CDR1 is ENHRY and CDR2 SYGVKD. CDR3: CASSGIQGPYEQYF. In DNA, the CDR3 is TGTGCCAGCAGCGGAATACAGGGCCCCTACGAGCAGTACTTC.

This clone has just one count. The chain is built from TRBV18 and TRBJ1-4; D is undetermined. Per the germline V gene, CDR1 is KGHSH and CDR2 is LQKENI. This CDR3 is 15 amino acids long. Trimming shortened V by 3 bases and J by 4 bases, and 12 bases separated the two germline ends. The CDR3 is CASSPSSGSNEKLFF. The DNA of the CDR3 is TGTGCCAGCTCACCTTCGTCGGGGAGTAATGAAAAACTGTTTTTT.

V is TRBV18 and J is TRBJ2-7; 7 bases match TRBD2. With 0 bases clipped from V and 1 base from J, the junction kept 6 bases outside the gene matches. Per the germline V gene, CDR1 is KGHSH and CDR2 is LQKENI. This CDR3 region has 16 residues. CDR3 in amino acids: CASSPPHKRESYEQYF. For the CDR3, the DNA is TGTGCCAGCTCACCACCTCATAAGCGGGAATCCTACGAGCAGTACTTC.

V is TRBV11-2 and J is TRBJ2-7; possible D gene TRBD1, 6 bases. The CDR3 has 15 amino acids. Germline V gives CDR1 SGHAT, CDR2 FQNNGV. V was clipped by 2 bases and J by 1 base, with 12 bases between them. The CDR3 nucleotides read TGTGCCAGCAGCTTATCGGCCAGGGGATCCTACGAGCAGTACTTC. This gives the protein CASSLSARGSYEQYF. Supplemented by reference TRBV11-2 and TRBJ2-7, the full variable domain reads EAGVAQSPRYKIIEKRQSVAFWCNPISGHATLYWYQQILGQGPKLLIQFQNNGVVDDSQLPKDRFSAERLKGVDSTLKIQPAKLEDSAVYLCASSLSARGSYEQYFGPGTRLTVT.

V gene TRBV5-1 combines with J gene TRBJ2-7; TRBD1 aligns across 10 bases. The J segment lost 6 bases and the V segment lost 3 bases, leaving 9 bases of the junction unmatched. Germline CDR1 and CDR2: SGHRS and YFSETQ. The CDR3 contains 15 residues. CDR3 amino acids: CASSSRRDRGGEQYF. In DNA form, the CDR3 reads TGCGCCAGCAGCTCAAGAAGGGACAGGGGAGGCGAGCAGTACTTC.

This clone was found once. The chain joins TRBV5-6 to TRBJ2-1; D gene unclear. The CDR3 loop spans 15 amino acids. Trimming stripped 4 bases from V and 1 base from J, with 12 bases between. Germline loops: CDR1 SGHDT, CDR2 YYEEEE. The CDR3 sequence: CASSPSGGSYNEQFF. The CDR3 DNA follows: TGTGCCAGCAGCCCCTCGGGTGGGTCCTACAATGAGCAGTTCTTC. Based on the CDR3 plus reference TRBV5-6 and TRBJ2-1, the full variable domain is DAGVTQSPTHLIKTRGQQVTLRCSPKSGHDTVSWYQQALGQGPQFIFQYYEEEERQRGNFPDRFSGHQFPNYSSELNVNALLLGDSALYLCASSPSGGSYNEQFFGPGTRLTVL.

This clone has only one observation. This chain connects TRBV7-3 to TRBJ2-1, with 7 bases identical to TRBD2. The CDR3 extends over 15 amino acids. CDR1 is SGHTA, CDR2 FQGTGA, per germline. Trimming at V came to 5 bases and at J to 0 bases, leaving 4 bases not matched to a gene. Written as DNA, the CDR3 is TGTGCCAGCAGCAGCGGGATTAACTCCTACAATGAGCAGTTCTTC. It encodes CASSSGINSYNEQFF.

In nucleotides, the CDR3 is TGTGCCAGCAGGACTAGCGGTGTGTCCCAAGAGACCCAGTACTTC. It is translated as CASRTSGVSQETQYF. This rearrangement joins TRBV6-1 to TRBJ2-5; 9 bases are a match to TRBD2. Germline V gene sequence: CDR1 MNHNS, CDR2 SASEGT. With 6 bases clipped from V and 1 base from J, the junction kept 6 bases outside the gene matches. The CDR3 contains 15 residues.

J is TRBJ1-1 and V is TRBV28; D gene uncertain. Germline CDR1 reads MDHEN; CDR2 reads SYDVKM. CDR3 length equals 14 residues. V lost 7 bases and J lost 11, with 23 bases in between. CDR3 nucleotide sequence: TGTGCCAGCACTGGGTTTGAGACGGCGGCGGGGGCTTTCTTT. This translates into CASTGFETAAGAFF. Together with reference TRBV28 and TRBJ1-1, the CDR3 gives the full variable domain: DVKVTQSSRYLVKRTGEKVFLECVQDMDHENMFWYRQDPGLGLRLIYFSYDVKMKEKGDIPEGYSVSREKKERFSLILESASTNQTSMYLCASTGFETAAGAFFGQGTRLTVV.

The V call is TRBV5-1, the J call TRBJ1-1; tentative D call: TRBD1 (5 bases). With 1 base removed from V and 0 bases from J, the gap between germline ends came to 16 bases. CDR3 length: 17 amino acids. Germline loops: CDR1 SGHRS, CDR2 YFSETQ. This chain's CDR3 is CASSLSGGVYVNTEAFF. The DNA for the CDR3 is TGCGCCAGCAGCTTGTCTGGGGGGGTATATGTGAACACTGAAGCTTTCTTT.